These 32 T cell receptor beta chains were all obtained from the same sample, sequenced in a study of OX40 agonist ivuxolimab in advanced cancers. Clones were sequenced by immunoSEQ multiplex PCR, and TCRdb holds only the in-frame ones, with some missing. The sample carries some 41,000 clones, around 87% recorded once. Material: CD4+ or CD8+ T cells sorted from blood, obtained in a trial of the OX40 agonist ivuxolimab. These TCRs come from an adult with an advanced solid tumor such as melanoma, head and neck, liver or kidney cancer.

The chain is built from TRBV28 and TRBJ2-3; 7 bases map to TRBD1. Germline V gene lookup returns CDR1 MDHEN and CDR2 SYDVKM. J lost 3 bases, V lost 2 bases, and 2 bases had no gene match. The CDR3 loop spans 14 amino acids. The CDR3 here is CASSLGRGTDTQYF. In DNA, the CDR3 is TGTGCCAGCAGTTTAGGCAGGGGGACAGATACGCAGTATTTT.

This clone was picked up a small number of times. The chain carries TRBV5-1 and TRBJ1-1; maybe TRBD1 (6 bases). The CDR3 has 15 amino acids. From germline, CDR1 is SGHRS and CDR2 YFSETQ. Trimming removed 8 bases at V and 5 bases at J, with 22 bases between. CDR3: CASAGGDAIGTEAFF. The CDR3 coding sequence is TGCGCCAGTGCGGGGGGCGATGCAATAGGGACTGAAGCTTTCTTT.

The V call is TRBV29-1, the J call TRBJ2-7; D ambiguous. The ends were cut back, 2 bases at V and 4 bases at J, with 6 bases in the middle. This CDR3 spans 11 amino acids. Germline V lookup: CDR1 SQVTM, CDR2 ANQGSEA. The CDR3 coding sequence is TGCAGCGTTGAATGGCAGTACGAGCAGTACTTC. Translated: CSVEWQYEQYF.

V gene TRBV10-3 combines with J gene TRBJ2-3; 7 nucleotides match TRBD2. J lost 5 bases, V lost 2 bases, and 10 bases had no gene match. Germline CDR1 is ENHRY and CDR2 is SYGVKD. This CDR3 has 16 residues. CDR3 sequence: CAISEVGGSGGDTQYF. CDR3 nucleotides: TGTGCCATCAGTGAGGTTGGGGGTTCGGGAGGAGATACGCAGTATTTT.

The DNA of the CDR3 is TGTGCCAGCAGTGAAGACCCCGGTGGAGGTGTCCTGACTTTC. Translation gives CASSEDPGGGVLTF. The chain employs TRBV6-1 and TRBJ2-6, with a possible D match to TRBD2 (5 bases). Per the germline V gene, CDR1 is MNHNS and CDR2 is SASEGT. The CDR3 runs to 14 residues. V was trimmed by 1 base and J by 13 bases, leaving 14 bases between them.

V is TRBV19 and J is TRBJ1-5, with D tentatively TRBD1 (5 bases). The CDR3 extends over 13 amino acids. Trimming left V 8 bases short and J 3 bases short, with 11 bases between. Germline loops: CDR1 LNHDA, CDR2 SQIVND (reference sequence). The CDR3 region has the DNA TGTGCCAGTGAAGGACAAGTCAATCAGCCCCAGCATTTT. This encodes CASEGQVNQPQHF.

This rearrangement joins TRBV5-5 to TRBJ1-5; D is possibly TRBD1 (5 bases). This CDR3 spans 14 amino acids. Per germline, CDR1 SGHKS and CDR2 YYEKEE (reference sequence). The ends were cut back, 2 bases at V and 4 bases at J, with 10 bases in the middle. In nucleotides, the CDR3 is TGTGCCAGCAGCTTTATTGGGGGGAATCAGCCCCAGCATTTT. This codes for CASSFIGGNQPQHF.

The chain has TRBV19 and TRBJ2-6, with a weak D call TRBD2 (5 bases). Per the germline V gene, CDR1 is LNHDA and CDR2 is SQIVND (reference sequence). Trimming removed 7 bases at V and 3 bases at J, with 10 bases between. CDR3 size: 14 residues. This chain's CDR3 is CASKRRRGANVLTF. Here the CDR3 DNA reads TGTGCCAGTAAACGGAGGCGTGGGGCCAACGTCCTGACTTTC.

The chain is built from TRBV2 and TRBJ2-3, with 7 positions matching TRBD1. The CDR3 extends over 14 amino acids. Germline-derived CDR1 and CDR2 are SNHLY and FYNNEI. The V segment lost 8 bases and the J segment 0 bases; nucleotides outside the gene matches: 5. CDR3: CASLNRGSTDTQYF. The CDR3 DNA reads as TGTGCCAGCCTCAACAGGGGTAGCACAGATACGCAGTATTTT. The complete variable domain, with remaining parts taken from reference TRBV2 and TRBJ2-3, reads EPEVTQTPSHQVTQMGQEVILRCVPISNHLYFYWYRQILGQKVEFLVSFYNNEISEKSEIFDDQFSVERPDGSNFTLKIRSTKLEDSAMYFCASLNRGSTDTQYFGPGTRLTVL.

CDR3 amino acids: CASSLEQRSEKLFF. CDR3 DNA: TGTGCCAGCAGCTTAGAGCAGAGGAGTGAAAAACTGTTTTTT. The rearrangement joins TRBV7-9 to TRBJ1-4; D is unresolved. Germline V gene lookup returns CDR1 SEHNR and CDR2 FQNEAQ (reference sequence). Trimming left V 1 base short and J 7 bases short, with 10 bases between. This CDR3 has 14 amino acids.

V and J are TRBV11-3 and TRBJ2-5, with D perhaps TRBD1 or TRBD2 (5 bases each). This CDR3 contains 13 residues. Germline loops: CDR1 SGHNT, CDR2 YENEEA. Trimming shortened V by 1 base and J by 2 bases, and 5 bases separated the two germline ends. The CDR3 DNA reads as TGTGCCAGCAGCTTAGGGGGGCAAGAGACCCAGTACTTC. Protein product: CASSLGGQETQYF.

The chain recombines TRBV7-2 with TRBJ2-5; TRBD2 agrees at 8 bases. J lost 1 base, V lost 5 bases, and 6 bases had no gene match. The CDR3 totals 15 residues. CDR1 and CDR2 from the germline V gene are SGHTA and FQGNSA. The CDR3 spells CASSHFTSGQETQYF. The CDR3, as DNA: TGTGCCAGCAGCCATTTCACTAGCGGCCAAGAGACCCAGTACTTC. Full variable domain (missing parts from reference TRBV7-2 and TRBJ2-5): GAGVSQSPSNKVTEKGKDVELRCDPISGHTALYWYRQSLGQGLEFLIYFQGNSAPDKSGLPSDRFSAERTGGSVSTLTIQRTQQEDSAVYLCASSHFTSGQETQYFGPGTRLLVL.

The V call is TRBV10-3, the J call TRBJ2-4; 13 bases align to TRBD2. From germline, CDR1 is ENHRY and CDR2 SYGVKD. V dropped 6 bases and J dropped 5; count of bases not matched to a gene: 7. This CDR3 contains 16 residues. The CDR3 bases are TGTGCCATCAGACCGGGACTAGCGGGACCAGAAAACATTCAGTACTTC. Translated, it gives CAIRPGLAGPENIQYF.

The V and J genes are TRBV5-1 and TRBJ2-5, with 10 bases lining up with TRBD1. V lost 3 bases to trimming and J lost 5 bases; unmatched junction nucleotides: 22. Germline lookup yields CDR1 SGHRS and CDR2 YFSETQ. There are 20 residues in the CDR3. The CDR3 is CASSYGDRGEALLPSETQYF. CDR3 DNA: TGCGCCAGCAGCTACGGGGACAGGGGAGAGGCTTTGCTTCCGTCGGAGACCCAGTACTTC.

The V and J genes are TRBV10-1 and TRBJ2-5; no clear D. Between the trimmed V and J ends, which lost 2 bases and 5 bases, there was a span of 9 bases. The CDR3 consists of 13 residues. Germline V lookup: CDR1 WNHNN, CDR2 SYGVQD (reference sequence). CDR3 nucleotide sequence: TGCGCCAGCAGTGAGGGGGATAGGGAGACCCAGTACTTC. Encoded protein: CASSEGDRETQYF.

The chain uses TRBV2 and TRBJ2-2; 8 bases are shared with TRBD1. The CDR3 covers 15 residues. Per germline, CDR1 SNHLY and CDR2 FYNNEI. V lost 7 bases, J lost 4 bases, and 8 bases stayed unmatched. The CDR3 DNA reads TGTGCCAGCAAAAAAGACAGGGGCCTCACCGGGGAGCTGTTTTTT. As protein: CASKKDRGLTGELFF. The entire variable domain, with the rest obtained from reference TRBV2 and TRBJ2-2, is as follows: EPEVTQTPSHQVTQMGQEVILRCVPISNHLYFYWYRQILGQKVEFLVSFYNNEISEKSEIFDDQFSVERPDGSNFTLKIRSTKLEDSAMYFCASKKDRGLTGELFFGEGSRLTVL.

This chain joins TRBV7-9 and TRBJ1-2; 9 bases map to TRBD1. Germline CDR1 reads SEHNR; CDR2 reads FQNEAQ (reference sequence). J lost 7 bases, V lost 5 bases, and 5 bases had no gene match. The CDR3 length is 13 residues. CDR3 in DNA: TGTGCCAGCAGCCGGGACAGGGCAGCTGGCTACACCTTC. Encoded protein: CASSRDRAAGYTF.

The chain uses TRBV28 and TRBJ1-5; D may be TRBD1 (6 bases). V shed 2 bases and J shed 4 bases, with 18 bases lying between them. The CDR3 totals 17 residues. The germline V gene has CDR1 MDHEN and CDR2 SYDVKM. DNA of the CDR3: TGTGCCAGCAGTTTAAGTCTATATATTGGACAGAATCAGCCCCAGCATTTT. Its translation: CASSLSLYIGQNQPQHF.

This clone was seen once. This chain links TRBV2 with TRBJ2-2, with 9 bases that match TRBD1. Germline CDR1 reads SNHLY; CDR2 reads FYNNEI. The V and J ends lost 6 bases and 4 bases, in that order; junction bases with no gene match: 6. The CDR3 covers 15 residues. CDR3 DNA sequence: TGTGCCAGCAGAGACAGGGGGATAGTCACCGGGGAGCTGTTTTTT. The encoded protein is CASRDRGIVTGELFF.

A single count supports this clone. The chain joins TRBV5-1 to TRBJ2-3; perhaps D is TRBD1 or TRBD2 (5 bases each). Trimming took off 2 bases at V and 0 bases at J, with 10 bases between the two ends. This CDR3 has 15 amino acids. Germline V CDR1 and CDR2: SGHRS, YFSETQ. The CDR3 DNA reads TGCGCCAGCAGCTTTGGGGGTCCTAGCACAGATACGCAGTATTTT. Its protein product is CASSFGGPSTDTQYF.

The J gene is TRBJ2-1, the V gene TRBV7-2; D not resolved. CDR3 length: 15 residues. Trimming left V 1 base short and J 5 bases short, with 12 bases between. The germline V gene has CDR1 SGHTA and CDR2 FQGNSA. For the CDR3, the DNA is TGTGCCAGCAGCTTAGAGTGGCGTCCTGACAATGAGCAGTTCTTC. Protein product: CASSLEWRPDNEQFF.

V and J are TRBV6-1 and TRBJ1-3; 10 bases line up with TRBD1. Germline V lookup: CDR1 MNHNS, CDR2 SASEGT. The trim removed 6 bases at V and 3 bases at J, leaving 5 bases unmatched. The CDR3 covers 15 residues. The CDR3 DNA follows: TGTGCCAGCAGCTCAGGACAGGGGGATGGAAACACCATATATTTT. Protein product: CASSSGQGDGNTIYF.

The V and J genes are TRBV9 and TRBJ1-4; weak D call: TRBD1 (5 bases). CDR1 is SGDLS, CDR2 YYNGEE, per germline. The length of the CDR3 is 15 residues. V was cut by 1 base and J by 7 bases, with 14 bases left in between. CDR3 in amino acids: CASSVRDGLGEKLFF. DNA for the CDR3: TGTGCCAGCAGCGTAAGGGACGGCCTTGGTGAAAAACTGTTTTTT.

This chain connects TRBV19 to TRBJ2-2; D ambiguous. V gave up 2 bases and J gave up 4 bases, with 8 bases separating them. The CDR3 runs 14 residues. The germline V gene encodes CDR1 LNHDA and CDR2 SQIVND (reference sequence). The CDR3: CASSISSTTGELFF. CDR3 DNA: TGTGCCAGTAGTATAAGTTCGACCACCGGGGAGCTGTTTTTT.

This rearrangement joins TRBV19 to TRBJ1-3; TRBD1 might be the D (5 bases). CDR3 length equals 14 residues. Germline V gives CDR1 LNHDA, CDR2 SQIVND (reference sequence). The V gene lost 9 bases and the J gene lost 6 bases, with 18 bases spanning the gap. The CDR3 loop reads CASRTQGLENTIYF. CDR3 nucleotide sequence: TGTGCCAGCAGGACTCAGGGTTTGGAAAACACCATATATTTT.

Here the CDR3 reads CASSPITARGRKLFF. CDR3 DNA: TGTGCCAGTAGTCCTATAACGGCCCGGGGGCGAAAACTGTTTTTT. V is TRBV19 and J is TRBJ1-4, with a weak D call TRBD1 (6 bases). Germline CDR1 reads LNHDA; CDR2 reads SQIVND (reference sequence). V gave up 5 bases and J gave up 10 bases, with 20 bases separating them. The CDR3 runs to 15 residues.

The chain has TRBV19 and TRBJ1-5, with 7 bases lining up with TRBD1. Germline CDR1 and CDR2: LNHDA and SQIVND (reference sequence). After removal of 6 bases from V and 5 bases from J, the junction contained 4 bases not matched to a gene. This CDR3 contains 13 residues. CDR3 bases: TGTGCCAGTAGCCGACAGGGTGATCAGCCCCAGCATTTT. Its translation: CASSRQGDQPQHF.

Concerning this clone: The conserved phenylalanine or tryptophan normally closing the CDR3 is absent here, so this likely arose from a read error. The rearrangement uses TRBV7-2 and TRBJ1-1, with 7 bases that match TRBD1. Germline V gene lookup returns CDR1 SGHTA and CDR2 FQGNSA. Trimming removed 2 bases from V and 6 bases from J; junction bases left unmatched: 6. The CDR3 contains 14 residues. CDR3 region: CASSLFTGDAEAFL. CDR3 coding DNA: TGTGCCAGCAGCTTATTTACAGGGGACGCTGAAGCTTTCCTT.

This chain joins TRBV7-8 and TRBJ1-1, with D uncertain. The CDR3 is 13 residues long. The germline CDR1 and CDR2 sequences are SGHVS and FQNEAQ. The germline V and J ends were trimmed by 0 bases and 11 bases, with 13 bases remaining between them. The CDR3 reads CASSLADRLKAFF. The CDR3 DNA reads TGTGCCAGCAGCTTAGCGGACCGACTGAAGGCTTTCTTT.

J is TRBJ1-2 and V is TRBV10-3, with D tentatively TRBD1 (5 bases). The V and J ends lost 2 bases and 2 bases respectively, with 6 bases between them. The CDR3 is made up of 13 amino acids. CDR1 and CDR2 (germline): ENHRY, SYGVKD. CDR3 DNA sequence: TGTGCCATCAGTGAGGACAGAAACTATGGCTACACCTTC. Translating it yields CAISEDRNYGYTF.

This clone appeared a few times. The rearrangement uses TRBV18 and TRBJ2-4; 10 nucleotides agree with TRBD1. Germline values: CDR1 KGHSH, CDR2 LQKENI. V shed 4 bases and J 7 bases; nucleotides not matched to a gene: 4. The CDR3 extends over 14 amino acids. The CDR3 spells CASSHPGQGNIQYF. In DNA form, the CDR3 reads TGTGCCAGCTCACATCCGGGACAGGGGAACATTCAGTACTTC.

V is TRBV7-9 and J is TRBJ1-4, with TRBD1 as a possible D gene (6 bases). CDR3 size: 14 residues. Germline CDR1 SEHNR, CDR2 FQNEAQ (reference sequence). V lost 5 bases and J 8 bases, leaving 15 bases between the germline ends. This CDR3 is CASSPGGRGEKLFF. CDR3 bases: TGTGCCAGCAGCCCTGGGGGGCGCGGCGAAAAACTGTTTTTT.